The source of this T cell receptor (beta chain) is a study of T cell repertoires in cytomegalovirus infection. TCRdb itself ran the reads through MiXCR, one entry per CDR3 protein. The sample lists some 450,000 distinct CDR3 sequences; about a third were seen once. CDR1 MDHEN and CDR2 SYDVKM come from the germline V gene. CDR3 length equals 13 residues. Trimming pared 6 bases from V and 7 bases from J, leaving 10 bases between. General study points: Clonotype analysis showed dominance of the ex vivo response by HLA-C-restricted CMV-specific TCR beta clonotypes.

This clonotype came up a few times. Its antigen is currently unknown. The origin of this receptor is a human donor in good health (CMV status not recorded). Some clones in this sample may be carry-over from other donors' samples. Sequencing was done on a sample of PBMCs. This chain links TRBV28 with TRBJ1-6, with D tentatively TRBD1 (6 bases). The CDR3 DNA follows: TGTGCCAGCAGGGACAGATGGAATTCACCCCTCCACTTT. Its translation is CASRDRWNSPLHF.